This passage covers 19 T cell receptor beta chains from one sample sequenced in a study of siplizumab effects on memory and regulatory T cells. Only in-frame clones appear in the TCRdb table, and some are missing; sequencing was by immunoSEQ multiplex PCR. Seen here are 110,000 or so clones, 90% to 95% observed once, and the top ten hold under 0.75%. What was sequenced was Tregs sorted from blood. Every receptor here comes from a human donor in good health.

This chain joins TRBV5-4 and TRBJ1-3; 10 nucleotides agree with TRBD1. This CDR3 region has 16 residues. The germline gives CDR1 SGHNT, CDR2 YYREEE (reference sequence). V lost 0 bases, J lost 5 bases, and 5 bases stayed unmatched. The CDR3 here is CASSLARGQGRNTIYF. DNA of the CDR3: TGTGCCAGCAGCTTGGCCAGGGGACAGGGGAGAAACACCATATATTTT. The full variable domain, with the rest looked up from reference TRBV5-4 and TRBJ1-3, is ETGVTQSPTHLIKTRGQQVTLRCSSQSGHNTVSWYQQALGQGPQFIFQYYREEENGRGNFPPRFSGLQFPNYSSELNVNALELDDSALYLCASSLARGQGRNTIYFGEGSWLTVV.

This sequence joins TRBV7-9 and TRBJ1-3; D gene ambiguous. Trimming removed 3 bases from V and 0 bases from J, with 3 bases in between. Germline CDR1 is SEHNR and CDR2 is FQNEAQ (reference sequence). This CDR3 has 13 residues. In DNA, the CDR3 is TGTGCCAGCAGCTTCGGCTCTGGAAACACCATATATTTT. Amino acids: CASSFGSGNTIYF.

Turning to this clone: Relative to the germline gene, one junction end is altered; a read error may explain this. The CDR3 DNA reads as TGTGCCAGCTCCCCACTAGCGGCACAAAAAGAGACCCAGTACTTC. Translating gives CASSPLAAQKETQYF. The V gene is TRBV18, the J gene TRBJ2-5; 8 bases align to TRBD2. CDR3 length: 15 residues. CDR1 and CDR2 from the germline V gene are KGHSH and LQKENI.

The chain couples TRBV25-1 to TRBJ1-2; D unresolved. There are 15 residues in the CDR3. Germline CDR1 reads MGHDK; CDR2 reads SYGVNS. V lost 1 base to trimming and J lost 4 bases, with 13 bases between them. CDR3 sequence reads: CASSESGGRIYGYTF. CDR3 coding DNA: TGTGCCAGCAGTGAATCGGGTGGCAGGATCTATGGCTACACCTTC.

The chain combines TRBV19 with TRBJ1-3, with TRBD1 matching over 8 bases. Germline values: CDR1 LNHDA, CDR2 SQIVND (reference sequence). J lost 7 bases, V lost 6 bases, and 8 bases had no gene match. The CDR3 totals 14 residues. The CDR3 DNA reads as TGTGCCAGTAGGTGGACAGGGAGGAGGAACACCATATATTTT. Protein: CASRWTGRRNTIYF.

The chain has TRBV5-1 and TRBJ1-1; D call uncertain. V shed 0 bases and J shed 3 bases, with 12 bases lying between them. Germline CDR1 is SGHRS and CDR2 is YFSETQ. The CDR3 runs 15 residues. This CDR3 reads CASSLAPGYDTEAFF. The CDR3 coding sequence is TGCGCCAGCAGCTTGGCCCCGGGGTATGACACTGAAGCTTTCTTT.

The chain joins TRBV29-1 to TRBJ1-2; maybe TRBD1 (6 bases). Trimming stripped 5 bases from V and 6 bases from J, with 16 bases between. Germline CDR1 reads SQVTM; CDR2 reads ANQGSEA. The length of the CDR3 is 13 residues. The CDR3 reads CSVREQGFHGYTF. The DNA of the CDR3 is TGCAGCGTTCGAGAACAGGGCTTCCATGGCTACACCTTC.

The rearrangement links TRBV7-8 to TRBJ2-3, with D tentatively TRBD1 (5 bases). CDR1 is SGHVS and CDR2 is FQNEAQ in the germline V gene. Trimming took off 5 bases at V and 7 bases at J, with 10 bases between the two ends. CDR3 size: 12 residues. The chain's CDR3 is CASSDSTHTQYF. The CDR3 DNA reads TGTGCCAGCAGCGACAGTACGCATACGCAGTATTTT.

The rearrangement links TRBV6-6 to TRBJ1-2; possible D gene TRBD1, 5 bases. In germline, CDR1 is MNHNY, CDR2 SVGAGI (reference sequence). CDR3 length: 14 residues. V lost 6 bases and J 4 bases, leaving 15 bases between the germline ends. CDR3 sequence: CASSPEGLGYGYTF. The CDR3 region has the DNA TGTGCCAGCAGCCCCGAGGGGTTGGGCTATGGCTACACCTTC.

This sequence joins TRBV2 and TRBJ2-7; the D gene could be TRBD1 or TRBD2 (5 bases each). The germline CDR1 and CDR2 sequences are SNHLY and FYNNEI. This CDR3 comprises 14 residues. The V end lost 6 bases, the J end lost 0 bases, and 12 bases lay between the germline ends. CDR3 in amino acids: CASRGDVDSYEQYF. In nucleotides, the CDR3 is TGTGCCAGCAGGGGGGACGTTGACTCCTACGAGCAGTACTTC.

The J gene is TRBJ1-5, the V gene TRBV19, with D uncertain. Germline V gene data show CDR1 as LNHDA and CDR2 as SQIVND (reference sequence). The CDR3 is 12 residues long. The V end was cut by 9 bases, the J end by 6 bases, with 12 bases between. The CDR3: CASQERGQPQHF. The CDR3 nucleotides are TGTGCCAGCCAGGAACGTGGTCAGCCCCAGCATTTT.

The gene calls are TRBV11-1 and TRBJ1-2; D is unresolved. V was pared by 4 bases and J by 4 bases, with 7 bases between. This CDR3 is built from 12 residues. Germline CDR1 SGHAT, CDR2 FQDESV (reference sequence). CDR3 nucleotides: TGTGCCAGCAGCTCCGGGATCTATGGCTACACCTTC. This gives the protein CASSSGIYGYTF.

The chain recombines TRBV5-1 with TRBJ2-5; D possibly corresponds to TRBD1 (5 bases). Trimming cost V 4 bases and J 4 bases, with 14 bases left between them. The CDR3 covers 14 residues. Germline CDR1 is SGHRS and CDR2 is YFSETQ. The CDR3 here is CASSRWAQGETQYF. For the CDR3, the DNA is TGCGCCAGCAGCCGCTGGGCGCAGGGAGAGACCCAGTACTTC.

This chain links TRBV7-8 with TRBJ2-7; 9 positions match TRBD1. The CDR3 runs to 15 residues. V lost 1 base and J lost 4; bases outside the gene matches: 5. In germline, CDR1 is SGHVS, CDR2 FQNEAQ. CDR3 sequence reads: CASSLGGTGIYEQYF. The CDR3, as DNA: TGTGCCAGCAGCTTAGGTGGGACAGGGATATACGAGCAGTACTTC.

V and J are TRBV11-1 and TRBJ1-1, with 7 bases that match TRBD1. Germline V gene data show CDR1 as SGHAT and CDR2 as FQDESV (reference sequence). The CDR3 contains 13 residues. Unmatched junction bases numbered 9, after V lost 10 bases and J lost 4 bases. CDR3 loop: CATREGALTEAFF. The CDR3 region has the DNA TGTGCCACCAGGGAGGGGGCGCTCACTGAAGCTTTCTTT. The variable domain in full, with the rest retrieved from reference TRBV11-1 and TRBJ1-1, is EAEVAQSPRYKITEKSQAVAFWCDPISGHATLYWYRQILGQGPELLVQFQDESVVDDSQLPKDRFSAERLKGVDSTLKIQPAELGDSAMYLCATREGALTEAFFGQGTRLTVV.

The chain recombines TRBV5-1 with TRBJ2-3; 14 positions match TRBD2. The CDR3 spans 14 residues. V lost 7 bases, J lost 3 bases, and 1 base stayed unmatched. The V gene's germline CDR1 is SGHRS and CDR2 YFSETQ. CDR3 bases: TGCGCCAGCCGACTAGCGGGAGGGACAGATACGCAGTATTTT. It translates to CASRLAGGTDTQYF.

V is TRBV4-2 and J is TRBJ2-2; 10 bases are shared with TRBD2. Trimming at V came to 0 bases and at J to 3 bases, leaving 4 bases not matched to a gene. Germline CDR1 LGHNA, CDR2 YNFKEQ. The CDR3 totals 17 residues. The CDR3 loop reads CASSQESSGGHTGELFF. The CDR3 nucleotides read TGTGCCAGCAGCCAAGAGTCTAGCGGGGGCCACACCGGGGAGCTGTTTTTT.

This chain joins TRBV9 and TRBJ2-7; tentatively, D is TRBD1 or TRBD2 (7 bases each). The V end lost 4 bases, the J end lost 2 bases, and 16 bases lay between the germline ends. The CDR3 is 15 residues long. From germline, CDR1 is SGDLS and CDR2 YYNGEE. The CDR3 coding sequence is TGTGCCAGCAGCTCCCAGGGGGGGGGTACCTACGAGCAGTACTTC. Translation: CASSSQGGGTYEQYF.

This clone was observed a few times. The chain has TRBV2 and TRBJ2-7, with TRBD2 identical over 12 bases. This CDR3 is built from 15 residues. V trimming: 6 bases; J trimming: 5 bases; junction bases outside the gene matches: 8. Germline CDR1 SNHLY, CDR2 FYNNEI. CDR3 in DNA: TGTGCCAGCAGGGCTAGCGGGAGGGATAGGGACGAGCAGTACTTC. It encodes CASRASGRDRDEQYF. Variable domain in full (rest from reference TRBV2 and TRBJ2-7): EPEVTQTPSHQVTQMGQEVILRCVPISNHLYFYWYRQILGQKVEFLVSFYNNEISEKSEIFDDQFSVERPDGSNFTLKIRSTKLEDSAMYFCASRASGRDRDEQYFGPGTRLTVT.